What follows are 7 T cell receptor beta chains derived from one specimen sequenced in a study of PD-1 blockade in classical Hodgkin lymphoma. Profiling relied on immunoSEQ multiplex PCR, and the TCRdb table lists in-frame clones only, not all of them. The repertoire holds around 40,000 clones, with around 71% as singletons. With no exception, relapse followed autologous stem cell transplantation in all patients, and brentuximab vedotin exposure varied. The source was peripheral blood mononuclear cells (PBMCs), collected at baseline. All receptors come from a human donor with classical Hodgkin lymphoma.

The chain recombines TRBV11-2 with TRBJ1-2; D unclear. CDR1 and CDR2 (germline): SGHAT, FQNNGV. This CDR3 has 13 amino acids. Trimming shortened V by 5 bases and J by 4 bases, and 11 bases separated the two germline ends. The CDR3 reads CASSPVTTYGYTF. DNA for the CDR3: TGTGCCAGCAGCCCCGTCACGACCTATGGCTACACCTTC.

DNA for the CDR3: TGCGCCAGCAGCCCTCCGGCCTCTCGGAATGAGCAGTTCTTC. It specifies CASSPPASRNEQFF. The chain uses TRBV5-1 and TRBJ2-1; D gene uncertain. Trimming stripped 4 bases from V and 7 bases from J, with 15 bases between. The germline V gene encodes CDR1 SGHRS and CDR2 YFSETQ. The CDR3 is 14 amino acids. The whole variable domain, remainder taken from reference TRBV5-1 and TRBJ2-1, is KAGVTQTPRYLIKTRGQQVTLSCSPISGHRSVSWYQQTPGQGLQFLFEYFSETQRNKGNFPGRFSGRQFSNSRSEMNVSTLELGDSALYLCASSPPASRNEQFFGPGTRLTVL.

J is TRBJ2-5 and V is TRBV30; 10 bases align to TRBD1. The CDR3 totals 14 residues. V shed 1 base and J 5 bases; nucleotides not matched to a gene: 4. CDR1 is GTSNPN and CDR2 is SVGIG in the germline V gene (reference sequence). The CDR3 sequence is CAWSGQGAFETQYF. The CDR3 DNA follows: TGTGCCTGGAGTGGACAGGGGGCTTTTGAGACCCAGTACTTC.

This clone was recorded once. The rearrangement joins TRBV5-1 to TRBJ1-1, with D perhaps TRBD1 (5 bases). CDR1 is SGHRS, CDR2 YFSETQ, per germline. Deletions cut 6 bases from V and 1 base from J, with 10 bases between. This CDR3 region has 13 residues. The CDR3 DNA reads as TGCGCCAGCATAGGAGGGGCGAACACTGAAGCTTTCTTT. It encodes CASIGGANTEAFF. Filled out from reference TRBV5-1 and TRBJ1-1, the complete variable domain reads KAGVTQTPRYLIKTRGQQVTLSCSPISGHRSVSWYQQTPGQGLQFLFEYFSETQRNKGNFPGRFSGRQFSNSRSEMNVSTLELGDSALYLCASIGGANTEAFFGQGTRLTVV.

The chain couples TRBV4-1 to TRBJ1-3; D gene unclear. V lost 4 bases, J lost 0 bases, and 10 bases lay in between. Germline V gene sequence: CDR1 MGHRA, CDR2 YSYEKL. The CDR3 spans 15 residues. CDR3 DNA sequence: TGCGCCAGCAGCCGGGCTGGGTTCTCTGGAAACACCATATATTTT. The encoded protein is CASSRAGFSGNTIYF.

This clone was picked up a small number of times. V and J are TRBV9 and TRBJ2-2, with 8 bases identical to TRBD2. The V segment lost 4 bases and the J segment 6 bases; nucleotides outside the gene matches: 5. The CDR3 contains 14 residues. Per the germline V gene, CDR1 is SGDLS and CDR2 is YYNGEE. The CDR3 loop reads CASSPGGAAGELFF. DNA for the CDR3: TGTGCCAGCAGCCCGGGGGGGGCGGCCGGGGAGCTGTTTTTT.

This chain uses TRBV7-6 with TRBJ2-7; 8 positions match TRBD2. The CDR3 is 15 amino acids. The germline V gene has CDR1 SGHVS and CDR2 FNYEAQ. The J segment lost 3 bases and the V segment lost 8 bases, leaving 12 bases of the junction unmatched. CDR3 loop: CASSATGTRIYEQYF. The DNA for the CDR3 is TGTGCCAGCTCTGCAACCGGGACTAGAATCTACGAGCAGTACTTC.